Listed below are T cell receptor beta chains from one sample, sequenced in a study of CD8+ T cells in alopecia areata. TCRdb keeps only in-frame clones here, not all; method: immunoSEQ multiplex PCR. The table records some 170,000 clones, 67% of them present only once. The starting material was CD8+ T cells sorted from blood, obtained at week 0. All receptors come from a human donor with alopecia areata. CDR3s include the opening cysteine and the closing phenylalanine or tryptophan. D genes are given only for firm matches. A clone size is listed for some rows: how often the clone was seen (once, few, many), or a class if it is expanded.

>TRBJ2-5|TRBV11-2|.|.
TGTGCCAGCAGCTTGGGACCACAAGAGACCCAGTACTTC
CASSLGPQETQYF
>TRBJ1-1|TRBV4-1|.|.
TGCGCCAGCAGCCCCCTAGGGGCTGAAGCTTTCTTT
CASSPLGAEAFF
>TRBJ1-6|TRBV13|.|.
TGTGCCAGCAGCAAAAGGCGGGGGGCGGATAATTCACCCCTCCACTTT
CASSKRRGADNSPLHF
>TRBJ1-5|TRBV30|.|.
TGTGCCTGGACGGACGGCAATCAGCCCCAGCATTTT
CAWTDGNQPQHF
>TRBJ1-4|TRBV2|TRBD1|.
TGTGCCAGCAGTGTCCCGGGACAGGGACCTGCTAATGAAAAACTGTTTTTT
CASSVPGQGPANEKLFF
>TRBJ2-1|TRBV5-1|TRBD2|.
TGCGCCAGCAGCAATGACCTTACTAGCGGGGGGAATGAGCAGTTCTTC
CASSNDLTSGGNEQFF
>TRBJ2-5|TRBV20-1|.|.
TGCAGTGCTAGAGGGATGGAGACCCAGTACTTC
CSARGMETQYF
>TRBJ1-1|TRBV25-1|.|.
TGTGCCAGCAGTGAATTAAGGGGAATGAACACTGAAGCTTTCTTT
CASSELRGMNTEAFF
>TRBJ2-1|TRBV9|.|.
TGTGCCAGCAGCGTAGCAGCAGGGTTCCACAATGAGCAGTTCTTC
CASSVAAGFHNEQFF
>TRBJ1-1|TRBV7-9|.|.
TGTGCCAGCAGCTTAGTGGGAGAGGCTTTCTTT
CASSLVGEAFF
>TRBJ1-1|TRBV9|.|.
TGTGCCAGCAGCCGGGGGGGAACTGAAGCTTTCTTT
CASSRGGTEAFF
>TRBJ2-1|TRBV4-1|.|once
TGCGCCAGCAGCCTACGTAGGGGGGATTACAATGAGCAGTTCTTC
CASSLRRGDYNEQFF
>TRBJ1-2|TRBV29-1|TRBD1|.
TGCAGCGTTGGGACAGGGTTGGATGGCTACACCTTC
CSVGTGLDGYTF
>TRBJ2-1|TRBV6-5|.|.
TGTGCCAGCAGTACAGGGCTTGAGCAGTTCTTC
CASSTGLEQFF
>TRBJ1-1|TRBV7-6|.|.
TGTGCCAGCAGCCTAAGACAGGACGCTGAAGCTTTCTTT
CASSLRQDAEAFF
>TRBJ1-5|TRBV7-9|.|.
TGTGCCAGCAGCGGAGGGGCAGGGGACAATCAGCCCCAGCATTTT
CASSGGAGDNQPQHF